The TCR beta chain under discussion was sequenced for a study of beta chain features in type 1 diabetes. Study findings and constraints: Sampled from patients, naive, central memory and Treg TCRB repertoires appeared more similar than those sampled from healthy donors.

The isolated RNA, all of it, was reverse transcribed, so expressed TCRB transcripts were what got sequenced. TCRdb's copy holds only in-frame clones and misses some; the assay was immunoSEQ multiplex PCR. The sample shows 150,000 to 190,000 clones, around 8% of them seen only once. This clone has more than one count but fewer than ten. Its antigen is not known. Germline-derived CDR1 and CDR2 are MNHEY and SVGAGI. V was clipped by 7 bases and J by 4 bases, with 13 bases between them. There are 14 residues in the CDR3. This TCR was sampled from a man in his late teens or twenties in good health. Sequenced: central memory CD4+ T cells from blood. The V and J genes are TRBV6-5 and TRBJ2-2; D not certain. CDR3 sequence (DNA): TGTGCCAGCATACAGCTCCTTAGCACCGGGGAGCTGTTTTTT. Its protein is CASIQLLSTGELFF.